Below are 5 T cell receptor beta chains sequenced from a single sample in a study of T-cell memory formation after mild COVID-19. Using its own MiXCR run on the 5' RACE reads, TCRdb lists one record per CDR3 protein. The table shows some 260,000 distinct CDR3 sequences, with roughly 17% occurring only once. The sequenced sample was PBMCs or a T cell subset sorted from them (not recorded which). The receptors derive from a man between 18 and 35 years old who had mild COVID-19 (a few samples of this study predate the infection). Cell type and time point are not known.

This clonotype was observed once. In DNA, the CDR3 is TGCGCCAGCAGCCGCTCAGGGGGAAATTCACCCCTCCACTTT. This gives the protein CASSRSGGNSPLHF. This rearrangement joins TRBV4-1 to TRBJ1-6; 7 bases are shared with TRBD1. The germline gives CDR1 MGHRA, CDR2 YSYEKL. J lost 7 bases, V lost 4 bases, and 4 bases had no gene match. The CDR3 loop spans 14 amino acids.

V and J are TRBV9 and TRBJ2-2; unclear D gene. Germline V CDR1 and CDR2: SGDLS, YYNGEE. V was shortened by 3 bases and J by 4 bases, with 7 bases between the two germline ends. The CDR3 is 13 residues long. The CDR3 nucleotides read TGTGCCAGCAGCGCCTCTGCCACCGGGGAGCTGTTTTTT. It specifies CASSASATGELFF. Variable domain in full (rest from reference TRBV9 and TRBJ2-2): DSGVTQTPKHLITATGQRVTLRCSPRSGDLSVYWYQQSLDQGLQFLIQYYNGEERAKGNILERFSAQQFPDLHSELNLSSLELGDSALYFCASSASATGELFFGEGSRLTVL.

This chain connects TRBV6-5 to TRBJ1-2, with D maybe TRBD1 (5 bases). The CDR3 is 15 amino acids. Germline loops: CDR1 MNHEY, CDR2 SVGAGI. V was shortened by 2 bases and J by 4 bases, with 14 bases between the two germline ends. The DNA of the CDR3 is TGTGCCAGCAGTTACGTCGGGGCGGCGGGCTATGGCTACACCTTC. This encodes CASSYVGAAGYGYTF.

This clonotype was observed a handful of times. The J gene is TRBJ2-7, the V gene TRBV10-3, with 9 positions matching TRBD1. Germline-derived CDR1 and CDR2 are ENHRY and SYGVKD. The trim removed 8 bases at V and 2 bases at J, leaving 7 bases unmatched. The CDR3 is made up of 14 amino acids. DNA for the CDR3: TGTGCCATCTCGAGGGGGACAGGGACCTACGAGCAGTACTTC. The encoded protein is CAISRGTGTYEQYF.

J is TRBJ1-1 and V is TRBV5-1; D is unclear. Germline V gene lookup returns CDR1 SGHRS and CDR2 YFSETQ. This CDR3 comprises 16 residues. The V gene lost 0 bases and the J gene lost 3 bases, with 15 bases spanning the gap. The CDR3 is CASSLALWTGYTEAFF. The CDR3 coding sequence is TGCGCCAGCAGCTTGGCGCTCTGGACGGGCTACACTGAAGCTTTCTTT.